Below, 7 T cell receptor beta chains from the same sample are listed, as sequenced in a study of regulatory T cells in long-lasting Graves disease. For TCR beta, libraries came from iRepertoire HTBI primers and Arm-PCR of CDR3 regions. TCRdb redid the calling of the multiplex PCR reads with MiXCR, one entry per CDR3 protein. Of 390,000 or so distinct CDR3 sequences in the sample, more than 20% were seen once. Described time point: persistent/refractory GD, antithyroid drugs over 5 years with positive TRAb. Extracted RNA from PBMCs served as the source of the TCR library. This specimen was peripheral blood mononuclear cells (PBMCs), taken when the disease was refractory, from a patient treated with antithyroid drugs. The source of these receptors is a woman between 40 and 55 years old with Graves disease.

This clonotype was observed many times. This chain connects TRBV2 to TRBJ2-5; no clear D. Trimming pared 8 bases from V and 9 bases from J, leaving 22 bases between. The V gene's germline CDR1 is SNHLY and CDR2 FYNNEI. The CDR3 runs to 14 residues. The CDR3 DNA reads as TGTGCCAGCGAGAACCCCCTGCGGAGAATGGCCCAGTACTTC. As protein: CASENPLRRMAQYF.

The chain is built from TRBV6-2 or TRBV6-3 and TRBJ2-2; 8 nucleotides agree with TRBD2. Germline V gene lookup returns CDR1 MNHEY and CDR2 SVGEGT. The CDR3 runs 15 residues. Trimming cost V 5 bases and J 1 base; bases outside gene matches: 3. CDR3 DNA sequence: TGTGCCAGCAGTGCCACTAGCGGGAACACCGGGGAGCTGTTTTTT. This translates into CASSATSGNTGELFF.

This clonotype was detected a few times. The chain recombines TRBV28 with TRBJ2-7; TRBD2 is a possible D gene (6 bases). CDR3 length: 13 residues. The germline V gene has CDR1 MDHEN and CDR2 SYDVKM. V shed 4 bases and J shed 5 bases, with 12 bases lying between them. The CDR3 spells CASSSAGIHEQYF. Here the CDR3 DNA reads TGTGCCAGCAGTTCGGCGGGGATCCACGAGCAGTACTTC.

The sample holds many counts of this clonotype. At one boundary the junction diverges from the germline segment, which might be a read error. The gene calls are TRBV6-5 and TRBJ1-2; a possible D gene is TRBD1 (5 bases). CDR3 size: 15 residues. The germline gives CDR1 MNHEY, CDR2 SVGAGI. The CDR3 spells CASSNSLQGLHGYTF. The CDR3 DNA follows: TGTGCCAGCAGTAACTCACTCCAGGGTTTGCATGGCTACACCTTC.

The sample holds many counts of this clonotype. The chain joins TRBV5-1 to TRBJ2-7; D call uncertain. This CDR3 region has 15 residues. V was clipped by 0 bases and J by 2 bases, with 12 bases between them. Germline CDR1 and CDR2: SGHRS and YFSETQ. The CDR3 reads CASSLAAGGTYEQYF. In nucleotides, the CDR3 is TGCGCCAGCAGCTTGGCAGCAGGCGGCACCTACGAGCAGTACTTC. The complete variable domain, with remaining parts taken from reference TRBV5-1 and TRBJ2-7, reads KAGVTQTPRYLIKTRGQQVTLSCSPISGHRSVSWYQQTPGQGLQFLFEYFSETQRNKGNFPGRFSGRQFSNSRSEMNVSTLELGDSALYLCASSLAAGGTYEQYFGPGTRLTVT.

This clonotype occurred a few times. CDR3: CASSLEGGPQETQYF. CDR3 nucleotide sequence: TGCGCCAGCAGCTTGGAGGGGGGACCTCAAGAGACCCAGTACTTC. The gene calls are TRBV5-1 and TRBJ2-5, with D tentatively TRBD1 or TRBD2 (6 bases each). This CDR3 spans 15 amino acids. V dropped 0 bases and J dropped 2 bases, with 11 bases sitting between them. Germline CDR1 reads SGHRS; CDR2 reads YFSETQ.

In this sample, this clonotype turned up many times. The chain has TRBV3-1 and TRBJ1-4, with 7 bases fitting TRBD1. There are 14 residues in the CDR3. CDR1 LGHDT and CDR2 YNNKEL come from the germline V gene (reference sequence). With V trimmed by 3 bases and J by 5 bases, 3 bases remained unmatched. The CDR3 nucleotides read TGTGCCAGCAGCCAGGGACAGCAAAATGAAAAACTGTTTTTT. Translating it yields CASSQGQQNEKLFF.